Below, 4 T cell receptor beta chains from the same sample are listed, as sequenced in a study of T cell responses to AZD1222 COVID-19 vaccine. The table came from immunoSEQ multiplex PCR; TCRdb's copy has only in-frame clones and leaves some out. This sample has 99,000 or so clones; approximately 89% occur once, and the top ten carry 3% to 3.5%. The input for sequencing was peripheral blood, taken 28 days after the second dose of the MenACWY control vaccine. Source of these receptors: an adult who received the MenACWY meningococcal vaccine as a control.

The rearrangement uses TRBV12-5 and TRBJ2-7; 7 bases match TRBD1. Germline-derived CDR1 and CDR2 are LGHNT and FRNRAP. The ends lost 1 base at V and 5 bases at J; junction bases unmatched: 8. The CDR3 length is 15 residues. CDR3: CASGLGIGQEDEQYF. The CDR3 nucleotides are TGTGCTAGTGGTTTGGGGATTGGACAGGAGGACGAGCAGTACTTC.

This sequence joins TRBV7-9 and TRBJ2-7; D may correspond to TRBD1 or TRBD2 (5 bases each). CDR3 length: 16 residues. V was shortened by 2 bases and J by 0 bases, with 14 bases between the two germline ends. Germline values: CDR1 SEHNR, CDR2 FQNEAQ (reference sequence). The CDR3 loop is CASSLRGTGVSYEQYF. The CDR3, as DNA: TGTGCCAGCAGCTTACGGGGCACAGGAGTCTCCTACGAGCAGTACTTC.

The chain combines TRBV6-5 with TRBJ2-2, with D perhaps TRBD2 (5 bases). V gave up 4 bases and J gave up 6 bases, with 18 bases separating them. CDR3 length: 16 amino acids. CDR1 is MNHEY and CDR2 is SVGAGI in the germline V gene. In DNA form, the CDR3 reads TGTGCCAGCAGTTCCCCAACAGCGGAGAGGGCCGGGGAGCTGTTTTTT. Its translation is CASSSPTAERAGELFF.

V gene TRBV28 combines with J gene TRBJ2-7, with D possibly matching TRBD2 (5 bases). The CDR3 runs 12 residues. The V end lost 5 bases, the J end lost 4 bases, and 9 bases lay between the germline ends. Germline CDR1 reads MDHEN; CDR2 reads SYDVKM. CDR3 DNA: TGTGCCAGCAGTACCCCGGGGTACGAGCAGTACTTC. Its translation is CASSTPGYEQYF.